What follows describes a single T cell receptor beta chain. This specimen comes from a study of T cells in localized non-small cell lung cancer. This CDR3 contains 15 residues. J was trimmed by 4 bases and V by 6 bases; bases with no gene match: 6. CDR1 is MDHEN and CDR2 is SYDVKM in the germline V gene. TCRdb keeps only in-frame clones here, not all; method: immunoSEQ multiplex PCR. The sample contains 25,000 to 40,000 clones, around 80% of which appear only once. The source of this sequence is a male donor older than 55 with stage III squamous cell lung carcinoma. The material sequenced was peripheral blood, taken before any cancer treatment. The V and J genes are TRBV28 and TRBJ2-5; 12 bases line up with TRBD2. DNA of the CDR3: TGTGCCAGCAGCGGACTAGCGGGACGTCGAGAGACCCAGTACTTC. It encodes CASSGLAGRRETQYF.